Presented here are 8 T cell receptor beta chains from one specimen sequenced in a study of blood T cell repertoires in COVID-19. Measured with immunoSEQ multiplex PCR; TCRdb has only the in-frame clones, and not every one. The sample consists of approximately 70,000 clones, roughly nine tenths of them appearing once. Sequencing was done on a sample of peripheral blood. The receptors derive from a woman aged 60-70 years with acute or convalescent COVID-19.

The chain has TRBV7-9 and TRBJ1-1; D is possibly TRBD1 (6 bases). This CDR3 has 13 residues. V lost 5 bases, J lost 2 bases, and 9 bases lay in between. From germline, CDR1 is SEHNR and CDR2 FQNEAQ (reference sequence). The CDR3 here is CASSTTGNTEAFF. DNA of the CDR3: TGTGCCAGCAGCACGACAGGAAACACTGAAGCTTTCTTT.

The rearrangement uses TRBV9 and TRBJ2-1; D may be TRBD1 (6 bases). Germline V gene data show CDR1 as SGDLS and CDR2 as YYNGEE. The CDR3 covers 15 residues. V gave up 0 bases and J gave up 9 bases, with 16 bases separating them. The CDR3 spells CASSVEWGRFTEQFF. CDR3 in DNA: TGTGCCAGCAGCGTAGAATGGGGGCGGTTCACTGAGCAGTTCTTC.

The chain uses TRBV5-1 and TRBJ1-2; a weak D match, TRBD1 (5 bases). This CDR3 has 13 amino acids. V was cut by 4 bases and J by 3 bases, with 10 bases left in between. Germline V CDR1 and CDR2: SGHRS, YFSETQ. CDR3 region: CASSTQVDYGYTF. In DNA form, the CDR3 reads TGCGCCAGCAGCACACAGGTGGACTATGGCTACACCTTC.

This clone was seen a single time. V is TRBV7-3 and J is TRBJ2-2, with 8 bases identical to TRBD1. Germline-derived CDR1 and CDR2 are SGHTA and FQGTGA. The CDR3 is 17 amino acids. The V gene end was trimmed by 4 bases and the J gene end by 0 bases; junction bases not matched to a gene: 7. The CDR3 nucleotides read TGTGCCAGCAGCTCGAAACAACAGGGGGCGAACACCGGGGAGCTGTTTTTT. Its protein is CASSSKQQGANTGELFF.

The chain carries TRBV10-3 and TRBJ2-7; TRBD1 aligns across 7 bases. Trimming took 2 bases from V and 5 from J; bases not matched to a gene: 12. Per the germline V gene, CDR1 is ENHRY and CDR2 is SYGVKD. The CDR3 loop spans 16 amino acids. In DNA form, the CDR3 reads TGTGCCATCAGTGAGACTGGCAGGGGGTCGGTTCACGAGCAGTACTTC. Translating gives CAISETGRGSVHEQYF.

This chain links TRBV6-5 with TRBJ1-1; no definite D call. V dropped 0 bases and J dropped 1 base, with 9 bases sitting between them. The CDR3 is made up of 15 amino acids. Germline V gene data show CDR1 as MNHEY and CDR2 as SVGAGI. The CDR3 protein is CASSYSRRQNTEAFF. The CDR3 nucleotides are TGTGCCAGCAGTTACTCCCGGCGGCAGAACACTGAAGCTTTCTTT.

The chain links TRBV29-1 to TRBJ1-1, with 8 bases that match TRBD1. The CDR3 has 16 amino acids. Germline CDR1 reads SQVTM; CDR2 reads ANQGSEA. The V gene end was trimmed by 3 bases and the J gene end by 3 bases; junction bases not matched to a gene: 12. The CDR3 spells CSVDRPGGYRDTEAFF. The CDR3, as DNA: TGCAGCGTTGACCGGCCAGGGGGCTACCGAGACACTGAAGCTTTCTTT.

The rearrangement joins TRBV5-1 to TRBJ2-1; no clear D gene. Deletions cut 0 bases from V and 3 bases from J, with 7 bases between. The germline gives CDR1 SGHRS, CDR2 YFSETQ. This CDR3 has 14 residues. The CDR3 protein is CASSLGAVYNEQFF. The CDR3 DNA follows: TGCGCCAGCAGCTTGGGGGCCGTCTACAATGAGCAGTTCTTC.